This entry lists 11 T cell receptor beta chains sequenced from one sample in a study of post-analysis software for immune sequencing data. The study's findings and limits: Controls showed lower frequencies than patients for roughly 5 TRBV segments, and TRBV5-6, TRBV5-1 and TRBV20-1 were among these.

No antigen has been assigned to these receptors. cDNA libraries for TCR beta contained unique molecular identifiers. MiXCR, run by TCRdb on the PCR reads, gives a single entry per CDR3 protein. This table holds roughly 800,000 distinct CDR3 sequences, about 27% found once. Sample: blood. The receptors derive from a girl between 10 and 17 years old with multiple sclerosis.

The CDR3 is CASSWTGRGILSYEQYF. The CDR3 DNA sequence: TGTGCCAGCAGCTGGACCGGCAGGGGGATCTTGTCCTACGAGCAGTACTTC. The chain has TRBV7-9 and TRBJ2-7, with 7 bases identical to TRBD1. Germline V CDR1 and CDR2: SEHNR, FQNEAQ (reference sequence). The CDR3 contains 17 residues. With 4 bases clipped from V and 1 base from J, the junction kept 13 bases outside the gene matches.

V gene TRBV9 combines with J gene TRBJ1-2; TRBD1 matches at 7 bases. Germline V CDR1 and CDR2: SGDLS, YYNGEE. V trimming: 5 bases; J trimming: 1 base; junction bases outside the gene matches: 2. This CDR3 region has 13 residues. The CDR3 DNA reads as TGTGCCAGCAGGGGGACAGATAACTATGGCTACACCTTC. It translates to CASRGTDNYGYTF.

A note on this clonotype: This CDR3 fails to terminate in the conserved phenylalanine or tryptophan, so it likely reflects a read error. No DNA is shown, since the ends of the CDR3 on it are uncertain; the CDR3 is the one TCRdb lists. CDR3 amino acids: CSVEEGQRVQV. This chain links TRBV29-1 with TRBJ2-5; no check of the table's D call, TRBD1, against the DNA was made. Germline CDR1 SQVTM, CDR2 ANQGSEA. The CDR3 numbers 11 amino acids, ends counted.

V usage is TRBV12-3 or TRBV12-4 and J usage is TRBJ2-1; D may be TRBD1 or TRBD2 (5 bases each). This CDR3 has 16 amino acids. V dropped 8 bases and J dropped 5 bases, with 22 bases sitting between them. Here the CDR3 reads CASQEGLDGPHNEQFF. The CDR3 DNA reads as TGTGCCAGCCAAGAGGGGCTTGACGGGCCGCACAATGAGCAGTTCTTC.

Regarding this clonotype: The conserved final phenylalanine or tryptophan is absent from the CDR3, which likely points to a read error. The CDR3 here is CSAESGSGESSYNEQFV. The CDR3 DNA follows: TGCAGTGCGGAGTCGGGGAGCGGGGAGAGCTCCTACAATGAGCAGTTCGTC. The chain links TRBV20-1 to TRBJ2-1, with 7 bases aligning to TRBD2. The CDR3 has 17 residues. The ends lost 6 bases at V and 0 bases at J; junction bases unmatched: 14. Looked up from germline, CDR1 is DFQATT and CDR2 is SNEGSKA (reference sequence).

This clonotype was observed a single time. The chain joins TRBV3-1 to TRBJ2-5, with D uncertain. Trimming removed 0 bases at V and 4 bases at J, with 21 bases between. Germline CDR1 LGHDT, CDR2 YNNKEL (reference sequence). The CDR3 has 18 residues. CDR3 sequence (DNA): TGTGCCAGCAGCCAAGAAAAAATGGGTAATGGGCCCAGAGAGACCCAGTACTTC. Its translation: CASSQEKMGNGPRETQYF.

On this clonotype itself: With a much larger clone just one base away, this may be a read error. The V call is TRBV7-2, the J call TRBJ2-7; D is undetermined. Germline values: CDR1 SGHTA, CDR2 FQGNSA. V was cut by 1 base and J by 3 bases, with 16 bases left in between. The CDR3 loop spans 16 amino acids. CDR3 sequence (DNA): TGTGCCAGCAGCTTAGTGACCTATGGGGTCTACTACGAGCAGTACTTC. Residues: CASSLVTYGVYYEQYF.

The V call is TRBV7-9, the J call TRBJ2-1, with a weak D call TRBD1 (6 bases). Trimming stripped 5 bases from V and 1 base from J, with 18 bases between. The germline V gene has CDR1 SEHNR and CDR2 FQNEAQ (reference sequence). The CDR3 runs to 17 residues. CDR3 in DNA: TGTGCCAGCAGCCCGAGAGCCGACAGGCCATCCTACAATGAGCAGTTCTTC. This encodes CASSPRADRPSYNEQFF.

This clonotype appeared a few times. A junction boundary mismatches the germline segment, possibly from a read error. The genes are TRBV12-3 or TRBV12-4 and TRBJ2-1; 8 bases align to TRBD1. CDR3 length equals 14 residues. CDR3 amino acids: CAGRDQGAVDEQFF. In nucleotides, the CDR3 is TGTGCCGGCAGAGACCAGGGGGCGGTGGATGAGCAGTTCTTC.

The chain employs TRBV11-2 and TRBJ2-1, with 9 bases matching TRBD2. Trimming removed 3 bases from V and 4 bases from J; junction bases left unmatched: 7. Germline V lookup: CDR1 SGHAT, CDR2 FQNNGV. The CDR3 sequence is 16 residues long. The CDR3 DNA sequence: TGTGCCAGCAGCTTCCTAGCGGGATCGTCTTACAATGAGCAGTTCTTC. Translating it yields CASSFLAGSSYNEQFF.

This chain links TRBV14 with TRBJ1-2; tentatively, D is TRBD1 (6 bases). The CDR3 length is 17 residues. The germline CDR1 and CDR2 sequences are SGHDN and FVKESK. Trimming took 3 bases from V and 8 from J, leaving 25 bases between them. CDR3 DNA sequence: TGTGCCAGCAGCCACAGAGGCGGTCGGACAGTCTCGGAGGGCTACACCTTC. Translated: CASSHRGGRTVSEGYTF.